This T cell receptor (beta chain) was captured in a study of cytomegalovirus exposure and HLA in healthy donors. Study-wide results and limits: It is likely that the observed cluster of highly shared sequence variants was a sequencing artifact. Rates of TCR association differed by HLA locus in a later analysis, with DRB1 highest and HLA-C lowest.

J was trimmed by 0 bases and V by 5 bases; bases with no gene match: 1. The V gene's germline CDR1 is SGHTA and CDR2 FQGTGA. The CDR3 is made up of 14 amino acids. This clone was observed once. Its antigen is still unknown. The PCR was carried out with 60 Vbeta primers and 13 Jbeta primers. Libraries were prepared by immunoSEQ multiplex PCR; TCRdb keeps only in-frame clonotypes and omits some of them. Seen here are approximately 110,000 clones, around 80% observed once, and the top ten hold approximately 1.1%. Material for sequencing was PBMCs. This TCR was sampled from a woman in her twenties or thirties in good health and CMV-seronegative. The genes are TRBV7-3 and TRBJ2-3; 8 nucleotides align to TRBD2. For the CDR3, the DNA is TGTGCCAGCAGCAGGACTAGCAGCACAGATACGCAGTATTTT. Translating it yields CASSRTSSTDTQYF.